Listed below are T cell receptor beta chains from one sample, sequenced in a study of blood T cells in healthy people across ages. From the 5' RACE reads, TCRdb called clonotypes with MiXCR, one entry per CDR3 protein. This repertoire shows around 1,500,000 distinct CDR3 sequences, roughly 40% found once; its top ten account for 7.9%. Source material: blood. The receptor source for this set is a woman aged 18-35 years in good health. CDR3s include the opening cysteine and the closing phenylalanine or tryptophan. The order of the fields is J gene, V gene, clone size, D gene, CDR3 DNA, CDR3 protein. The D gene is left open where the match is weak. For some rows the clone size is stated as once, few or many, or as a class when expanded; others skip it.

J: TRBJ2-7; V: TRBV12-3/TRBV12-4; size: many; D: NA; DNA: TGTGCCAGCAGTTCCCCAGGCAGGACCTACGAGCAGTACTTC; CDR3: CASSSPGRTYEQYF
J: TRBJ1-3; V: TRBV15; size: few; D: TRBD1; DNA: TGTGCCACCAGCAGCGGGACAGGGACTGGAAACACCATATATTTT; CDR3: CATSSGTGTGNTIYF
J: TRBJ2-1; V: TRBV12-5; size: NA; D: NA; DNA: TGTGCTAGTGGTTTACTTAGCGGCAGCTCCTACAATGAGCAGTTCTTC; CDR3: CASGLLSGSSYNEQFF
J: TRBJ2-2; V: TRBV5-6; size: NA; D: NA; DNA: TGTGCCAGCAGCCCCGATAAGACCGGGGATCTGTTTTTT; CDR3: CASSPDKTGDLFF
J: TRBJ2-7; V: TRBV27; size: NA; D: NA; DNA: TGTGCCAGCAGTTTAAGACAAGGTATCGACGAGCAGTACTTC; CDR3: CASSLRQGIDEQYF
J: TRBJ1-2; V: TRBV6-5; size: few; D: NA; DNA: TGTGCCAGCAGTTACTCGATCGCTTCCTATGGCTACACCTTC; CDR3: CASSYSIASYGYTF
J: TRBJ2-5; V: TRBV14; size: NA; D: NA; DNA: TGTGCCAGCAGCGACTGGGACCAACAAGAGACCCAGTACTTC; CDR3: CASSDWDQQETQYF
J: TRBJ2-3; V: TRBV7-2; size: NA; D: TRBD2; DNA: TGTGCCAGCAGCTTACAACGGGGGGGGTTCACAGATACGCAGTATTTT; CDR3: CASSLQRGGFTDTQYF
J: TRBJ2-1; V: TRBV24-1; size: NA; D: NA; DNA: TGTGCCACCAGTGATTTGAGTGACAATGAGCAGTTCTTC; CDR3: CATSDLSDNEQFF
J: TRBJ1-2; V: TRBV2; size: once; D: NA; DNA: TGTGCCAGCAGTGGTAGCAGTCAAAGCTATGGCTACACCTTC; CDR3: CASSGSSQSYGYTF
J: TRBJ2-5; V: TRBV27; size: few; D: NA; DNA: TGTGCCAGCAGTTTTACCGGCAATCTAAAAGAGACCCAGTACTTC; CDR3: CASSFTGNLKETQYF
J: TRBJ2-2; V: TRBV7-2; size: NA; D: NA; DNA: TGTGCCAGCAGCTTATTGTCGGGCGGGGAGCTGTTTTTT; CDR3: CASSLLSGGELFF
J: TRBJ2-3; V: TRBV21-1; size: few; D: NA; DNA: TGTGCCAGCAGCAACAGGGGCGAGGACAGCAAAAGTATTATTTCAGATACGCAGTATTTT; CDR3: CASSNRGEDSKSIISDTQYF
J: TRBJ2-5; V: TRBV20-1; size: few; D: NA; DNA: TGCAGTGCTCTGGAGGGGGGCCCCGGGGAGACCCAGTACTTC; CDR3: CSALEGGPGETQYF
J: TRBJ2-1; V: TRBV5-1; size: NA; D: NA; DNA: TGCGCCAGCAGGGGCTCCGCGGAGCAGTTCTTC; CDR3: CASRGSAEQFF
J: TRBJ2-5; V: TRBV29-1; size: NA; D: NA; DNA: TGCAGCGTTGTAGGCCGGCTACGCCAAGAGACCCAGTACTTC; CDR3: CSVVGRLRQETQYF
J: TRBJ2-3; V: TRBV2; size: NA; D: TRBD2; DNA: TGTGCCAGCAGTGTGGTTAGCGGGGGGGTCCCCACAGATACGCAGTATTTT; CDR3: CASSVVSGGVPTDTQYF
J: TRBJ2-2; V: TRBV4-1; size: NA; D: TRBD2; DNA: TGCGCCAGCAGCTACAAGCTCCTAGCGGGAGTCACGAACACCGGGGAGCTGTTTTTT; CDR3: CASSYKLLAGVTNTGELFF
J: TRBJ2-5; V: TRBV7-2; size: NA; D: NA; DNA: TGTGCCAGCAGCTTAGGCCCGCGACAACAAGAGACCCAGTACTTC; CDR3: CASSLGPRQQETQYF
J: TRBJ1-5; V: TRBV30; size: few; D: NA; DNA: TGTGCCTGGAGTTGGGACGGGCCTGGTCAGCCCCAGCATTTT; CDR3: CAWSWDGPGQPQHF
J: TRBJ2-5; V: TRBV6-5; size: few; D: NA; DNA: TGTGCCAGCATGCGCCGGGGGGCGCTGGAGACCCAGTACTTC; CDR3: CASMRRGALETQYF
J: TRBJ2-3; V: TRBV4-1; size: NA; D: TRBD2; DNA: TGCGCCAGCAGCCCCTCCCGTATAGCTAGCGGGGAGATAACGCAGTATTTT; CDR3: CASSPSRIASGEITQYF